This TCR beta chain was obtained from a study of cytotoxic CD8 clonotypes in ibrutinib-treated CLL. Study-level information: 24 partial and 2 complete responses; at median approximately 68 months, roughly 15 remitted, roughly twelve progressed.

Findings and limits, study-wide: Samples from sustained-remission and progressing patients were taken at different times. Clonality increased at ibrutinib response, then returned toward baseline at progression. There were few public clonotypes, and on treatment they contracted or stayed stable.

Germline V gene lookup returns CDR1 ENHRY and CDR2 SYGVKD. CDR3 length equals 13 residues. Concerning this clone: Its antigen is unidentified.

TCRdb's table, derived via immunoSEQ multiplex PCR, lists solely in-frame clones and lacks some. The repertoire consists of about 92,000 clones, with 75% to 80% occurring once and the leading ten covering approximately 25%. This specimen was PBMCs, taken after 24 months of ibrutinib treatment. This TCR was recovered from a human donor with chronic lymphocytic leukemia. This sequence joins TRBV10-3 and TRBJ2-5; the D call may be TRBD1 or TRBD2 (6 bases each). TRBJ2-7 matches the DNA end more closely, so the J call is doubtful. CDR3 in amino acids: CAIGGQGSYEQYF. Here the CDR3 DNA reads TGTGCCATCGGAGGGCAGGGGTCCTACGAGCAGTACTTC.